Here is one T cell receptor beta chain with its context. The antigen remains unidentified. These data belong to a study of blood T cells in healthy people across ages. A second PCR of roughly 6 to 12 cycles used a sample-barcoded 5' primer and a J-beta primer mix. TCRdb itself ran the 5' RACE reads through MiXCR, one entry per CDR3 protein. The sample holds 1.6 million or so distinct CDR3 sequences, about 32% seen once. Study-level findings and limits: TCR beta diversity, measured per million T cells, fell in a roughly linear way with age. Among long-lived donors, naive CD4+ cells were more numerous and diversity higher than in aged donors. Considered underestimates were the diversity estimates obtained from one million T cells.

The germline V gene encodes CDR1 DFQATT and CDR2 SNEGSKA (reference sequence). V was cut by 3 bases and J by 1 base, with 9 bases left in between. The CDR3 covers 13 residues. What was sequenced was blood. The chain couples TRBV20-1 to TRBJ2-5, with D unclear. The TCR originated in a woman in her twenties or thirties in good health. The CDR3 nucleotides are TGCAGTGCTAGTTTGTCAGGCCAAGAGACCCAGTACTTC. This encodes CSASLSGQETQYF.